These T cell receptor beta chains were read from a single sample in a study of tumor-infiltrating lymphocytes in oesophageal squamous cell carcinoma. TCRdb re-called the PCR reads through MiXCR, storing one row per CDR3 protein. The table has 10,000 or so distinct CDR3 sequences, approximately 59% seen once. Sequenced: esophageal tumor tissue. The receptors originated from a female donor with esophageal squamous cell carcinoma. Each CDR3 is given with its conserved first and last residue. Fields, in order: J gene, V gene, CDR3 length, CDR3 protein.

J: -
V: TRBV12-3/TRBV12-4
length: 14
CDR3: CASSLWGQGSEQYF

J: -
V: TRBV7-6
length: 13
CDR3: CASSPRRGNEQFF

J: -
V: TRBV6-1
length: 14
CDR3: CASSYRNMDTEAFF

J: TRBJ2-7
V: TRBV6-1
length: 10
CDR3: CASGHYEQYF

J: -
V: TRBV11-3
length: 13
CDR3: CASSPGMGDTQYF

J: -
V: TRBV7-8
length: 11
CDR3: CASSSAYEQYF

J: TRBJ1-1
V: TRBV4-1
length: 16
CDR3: CASSQLPGRLNTEAFF

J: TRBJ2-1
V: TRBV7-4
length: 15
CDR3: CASVRSSGSYNEQFF

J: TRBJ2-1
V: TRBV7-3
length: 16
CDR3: CASSLKGTSSYNEQFF

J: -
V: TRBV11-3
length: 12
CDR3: CASSIRGGELFF

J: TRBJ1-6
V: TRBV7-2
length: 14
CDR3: CASSTGPVGETQYF

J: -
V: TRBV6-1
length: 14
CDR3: CASSEWGGSETQYF

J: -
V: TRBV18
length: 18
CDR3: CASSPPQFSPTTQETQYF

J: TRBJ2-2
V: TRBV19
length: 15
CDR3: CASTLTGASTGELFF

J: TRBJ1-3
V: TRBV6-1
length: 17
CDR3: CASMALRTGLSGNTIYF

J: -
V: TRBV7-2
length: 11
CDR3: CASSYQETQYF

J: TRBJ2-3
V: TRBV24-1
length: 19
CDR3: CATSDSGLAGGTSTDTQYF

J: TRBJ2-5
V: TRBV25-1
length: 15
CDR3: CASSEGRSFQETQYF

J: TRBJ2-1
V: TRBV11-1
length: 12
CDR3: CASSLASNEQFF

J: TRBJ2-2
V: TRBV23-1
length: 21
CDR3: CASSLRARQPNPTSNTGELFF

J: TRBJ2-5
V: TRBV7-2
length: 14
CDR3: CASSPGQGQETQYF

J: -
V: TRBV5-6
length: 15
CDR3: CASSLVQGAKNIQYF

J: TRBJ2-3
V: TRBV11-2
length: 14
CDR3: CASSLYSSSGELYF

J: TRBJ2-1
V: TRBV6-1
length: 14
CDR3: CASSATYSNHEQFF

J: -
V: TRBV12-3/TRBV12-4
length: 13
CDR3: CASSFRDVETQYF